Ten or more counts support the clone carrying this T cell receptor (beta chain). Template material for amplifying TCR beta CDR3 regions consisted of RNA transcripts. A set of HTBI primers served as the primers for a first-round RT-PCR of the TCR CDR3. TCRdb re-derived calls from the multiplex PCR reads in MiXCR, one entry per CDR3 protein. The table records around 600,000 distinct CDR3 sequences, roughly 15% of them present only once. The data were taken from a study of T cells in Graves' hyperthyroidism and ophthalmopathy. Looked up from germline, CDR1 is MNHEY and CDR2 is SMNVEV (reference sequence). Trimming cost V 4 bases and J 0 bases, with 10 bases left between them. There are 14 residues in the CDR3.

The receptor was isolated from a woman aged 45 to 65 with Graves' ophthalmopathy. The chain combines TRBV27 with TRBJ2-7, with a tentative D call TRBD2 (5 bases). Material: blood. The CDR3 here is CASSSRAFSYEQYF. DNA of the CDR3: TGTGCCAGCAGTTCGAGGGCCTTCTCCTACGAGCAGTACTTC.